Presented here are 25 T cell receptor beta chains from one specimen sequenced in a study of cytomegalovirus exposure and HLA in healthy donors. The PCR ran on 60 Vbeta and 13 Jbeta primers. Produced via immunoSEQ multiplex PCR; TCRdb's table is partial and in-frame only. The sample holds 150,000 to 200,000 clones; about 80% are singletons and the top ten take around 1.9%. Sequences were obtained from PBMCs. These receptors originate from a woman aged 18-29 years in good health and CMV-seropositive.

The rearrangement uses TRBV27 and TRBJ2-5; maybe TRBD2 (7 bases). V shed 1 base and J shed 5 bases, with 14 bases lying between them. This CDR3 comprises 15 residues. The germline gives CDR1 MNHEY, CDR2 SMNVEV (reference sequence). CDR3: CASSLLRRGGETQYF. The CDR3, as DNA: TGTGCCAGCAGTTTATTGAGGAGGGGGGGCGAGACCCAGTACTTC.

The V and J genes are TRBV5-1 and TRBJ2-2; D is unclear. The CDR3 extends over 15 amino acids. Per germline, CDR1 SGHRS and CDR2 YFSETQ. V was shortened by 2 bases and J by 0 bases, with 8 bases between the two germline ends. CDR3 sequence reads: CASSLRGPNTGELFF. In nucleotides, the CDR3 is TGCGCCAGCAGCTTACGAGGTCCGAACACCGGGGAGCTGTTTTTT. Full variable domain (outside the CDR3, taken from reference TRBV5-1 and TRBJ2-2): KAGVTQTPRYLIKTRGQQVTLSCSPISGHRSVSWYQQTPGQGLQFLFEYFSETQRNKGNFPGRFSGRQFSNSRSEMNVSTLELGDSALYLCASSLRGPNTGELFFGEGSRLTVL.

Only a few counts were recorded for this clone. V is TRBV2 and J is TRBJ2-5; TRBD2 matches 7 bases. The CDR3 loop spans 14 amino acids. Losses at the gene ends were 7 bases for V and 1 base for J; bases not matched to a gene: 6. The germline V gene has CDR1 SNHLY and CDR2 FYNNEI. This chain's CDR3 is CASKRGSTQETQYF. The CDR3 coding sequence is TGTGCCAGCAAGCGGGGTTCGACCCAAGAGACCCAGTACTTC.

The J gene is TRBJ2-1, the V gene TRBV7-3, with D tentatively TRBD2 (6 bases). The germline V gene encodes CDR1 SGHTA and CDR2 FQGTGA. The CDR3 loop spans 14 amino acids. V lost 2 bases, J lost 5 bases, and 10 bases lay in between. CDR3 region: CASSLLAGNNEQFF. CDR3 sequence (DNA): TGTGCCAGCAGCTTACTTGCGGGAAACAATGAGCAGTTCTTC. The full variable domain, completed using reference TRBV7-3 and TRBJ2-1, is GAGVSQTPSNKVTEKGKYVELRCDPISGHTALYWYRQSLGQGPEFLIYFQGTGAADDSGLPNDRFFAVRPEGSVSTLKIQRTERGDSAVYLCASSLLAGNNEQFFGPGTRLTVL.

This chain connects TRBV7-9 to TRBJ1-3; no clear D. The CDR3 runs to 13 residues. Germline V lookup: CDR1 SEHNR, CDR2 FQNEAQ (reference sequence). The germline V and J ends were trimmed by 3 bases and 3 bases, with 6 bases remaining between them. The CDR3 DNA reads as TGTGCCAGCAGCTTCGAGGGTGGAAACACCATATATTTT. Its translation is CASSFEGGNTIYF.

V usage is TRBV4-2 and J usage is TRBJ2-5; 7 bases are shared with TRBD1. The CDR3 has 14 residues. The V gene end was trimmed by 3 bases and the J gene end by 5 bases; junction bases not matched to a gene: 6. The V gene's germline CDR1 is LGHNA and CDR2 YNFKEQ. CDR3 coding DNA: TGTGCCAGCAGCCAGCGGACAGGTGGGGAGACCCAGTACTTC. The encoded protein is CASSQRTGGETQYF.

This rearrangement joins TRBV6-5 to TRBJ2-2; possible D gene TRBD2, 5 bases. Trimming cost V 6 bases and J 9 bases, with 11 bases left between them. Germline V gene lookup returns CDR1 MNHEY and CDR2 SVGAGI. The CDR3 has 12 residues. The CDR3 here is CASRGSSRELFF. CDR3 nucleotides: TGTGCCAGCAGGGGGAGTTCCCGGGAGCTGTTTTTT.

The rearrangement joins TRBV6-1 to TRBJ2-7; no reliable D call. This CDR3 comprises 14 residues. Deletions cut 2 bases from V and 0 bases from J, with 8 bases between. Germline lookup yields CDR1 MNHNS and CDR2 SASEGT. CDR3 sequence reads: CASSEILRSYEQYF. The DNA of the CDR3 is TGTGCCAGCAGTGAAATACTGCGCTCCTACGAGCAGTACTTC.

This clone has only a few counts. The chain links TRBV4-3 to TRBJ1-1; D may be TRBD1 (6 bases). The CDR3 length is 13 residues. The germline V gene encodes CDR1 LGHNA and CDR2 YSLEER. The germline V and J ends were trimmed by 6 bases and 5 bases, with 13 bases remaining between them. As DNA, the CDR3 is TGCGCCAGCAGGTTCACAGGGTATACTGAAGCTTTCTTT. This sequence encodes CASRFTGYTEAFF.

The rearrangement links TRBV28 to TRBJ2-5; weak D call: TRBD1 (5 bases). V gave up 3 bases and J gave up 8 bases, with 13 bases separating them. The CDR3 length is 13 residues. Per germline, CDR1 MDHEN and CDR2 SYDVKM. CDR3: CASSLFSGHTQYF. The CDR3 bases are TGTGCCAGCAGTTTGTTCTCTGGACACACCCAGTACTTC.

This chain links TRBV2 with TRBJ2-7; 8 bases line up with TRBD2. CDR3 length: 15 amino acids. V trimming: 9 bases; J trimming: 3 bases; junction bases outside the gene matches: 13. Germline V gives CDR1 SNHLY, CDR2 FYNNEI. CDR3 sequence (DNA): TGTGCCAGTAGGTTCTCGGGGGGGGGCTACTACGAGCAGTACTTC. The encoded protein is CASRFSGGGYYEQYF.

This sequence joins TRBV7-3 and TRBJ1-2; D is perhaps TRBD1 (6 bases). The V end lost 5 bases, the J end lost 14 bases, and 21 bases lay between the germline ends. Germline CDR1 and CDR2: SGHTA and FQGTGA. The CDR3 consists of 13 residues. This CDR3 reads CASSAYLGGIQTF. The DNA for the CDR3 is TGTGCCAGCAGCGCCTACCTTGGGGGCATCCAGACCTTC.

The rearrangement links TRBV4-1 to TRBJ2-7, with TRBD2 identical over 7 bases. Germline values: CDR1 MGHRA, CDR2 YSYEKL. V was pared by 2 bases and J by 3 bases, with 4 bases of the junction left unmatched. This CDR3 has 14 amino acids. CDR3 in amino acids: CASSQYSGVYEQYV. CDR3 DNA: TGCGCCAGCAGCCAATACAGCGGGGTCTACGAGCAGTACGTC.

The chain combines TRBV7-2 with TRBJ2-1; 9 positions agree with TRBD1. V lost 4 bases to trimming and J lost 6 bases; unmatched junction nucleotides: 10. CDR1 SGHTA and CDR2 FQGNSA come from the germline V gene. The CDR3 loop spans 16 amino acids. The CDR3 DNA reads as TGTGCCAGCAGCTCCGCCGCGGGACAGGGTGGCAATGAGCAGTTCTTC. Translating gives CASSSAAGQGGNEQFF.

The J gene is TRBJ2-1, the V gene TRBV9; 7 nucleotides line up with TRBD1. CDR1 and CDR2 (germline): SGDLS, YYNGEE. This CDR3 has 15 amino acids. The trim removed 0 bases at V and 6 bases at J, leaving 6 bases unmatched. The CDR3 here is CASSVGGGAGNEQFF. For the CDR3, the DNA is TGTGCCAGCAGCGTAGGAGGGGGCGCTGGCAATGAGCAGTTCTTC. The full variable domain, with the rest looked up from reference TRBV9 and TRBJ2-1, is DSGVTQTPKHLITATGQRVTLRCSPRSGDLSVYWYQQSLDQGLQFLIQYYNGEERAKGNILERFSAQQFPDLHSELNLSSLELGDSALYFCASSVGGGAGNEQFFGPGTRLTVL.

The rearrangement uses TRBV6-4 and TRBJ1-1, with D perhaps TRBD1 (6 bases). The germline V and J ends were trimmed by 0 bases and 8 bases, with 13 bases remaining between them. Germline values: CDR1 MRHNA, CDR2 SNTAGT. This CDR3 region has 14 residues. The CDR3 loop is CASSDSIGGQEAFF. DNA for the CDR3: TGTGCCAGCAGTGACTCGATCGGGGGGCAGGAAGCTTTCTTT.

This clone was seen more than once but under ten times. This chain uses TRBV7-2 with TRBJ1-1; D is unclear. Germline V gene sequence: CDR1 SGHTA, CDR2 FQGNSA. CDR3 size: 11 residues. The V gene lost 5 bases and the J gene lost 5 bases, with 6 bases spanning the gap. CDR3 protein: CASSPFTEAFF. The CDR3 nucleotides are TGTGCCAGCAGCCCCTTTACTGAAGCTTTCTTT.

This clone was counted once. V and J are TRBV5-1 and TRBJ1-4; TRBD1 aligns across 11 bases. V dropped 4 bases and J dropped 7; count of bases not matched to a gene: 3. The germline V gene has CDR1 SGHRS and CDR2 YFSETQ. CDR3 length: 14 residues. Here the CDR3 reads CASSLGQGGEKLFF. DNA of the CDR3: TGCGCCAGCAGCCTGGGACAGGGGGGTGAAAAACTGTTTTTT.

V gene TRBV18 combines with J gene TRBJ2-3, with 7 positions matching TRBD2. Germline-derived CDR1 and CDR2 are KGHSH and LQKENI. CDR3 length: 15 residues. V gave up 6 bases and J gave up 4 bases; unmatched junction bases: 10. For the CDR3, the DNA is TGTGCCAGCTCTCCAAGCGGGGTCGGAGCAGATACGCAGTATTTT. Translation: CASSPSGVGADTQYF.

This clone was seen a single time. V and J are TRBV7-9 and TRBJ2-3, with a tentative D call TRBD1 (6 bases). CDR3 length: 14 residues. The V end lost 5 bases, the J end lost 1 base, and 10 bases lay between the germline ends. Germline CDR1 is SEHNR and CDR2 is FQNEAQ (reference sequence). This CDR3 is CASSIDRRTDTQYF. DNA for the CDR3: TGTGCCAGCAGCATAGACAGGCGCACAGATACGCAGTATTTT.

The gene calls are TRBV5-1 and TRBJ2-5; possible D gene TRBD2, 5 bases. V lost 6 bases and J lost 1, with 10 bases in between. The V gene's germline CDR1 is SGHRS and CDR2 YFSETQ. CDR3 length equals 13 residues. The CDR3, as DNA: TGCGCCAGCAATCTAGCCGTCCAAGAGACCCAGTACTTC. Translated: CASNLAVQETQYF.

The chain links TRBV28 to TRBJ1-3; 9 bases align to TRBD1. The CDR3 spans 15 residues. Germline V gene data show CDR1 as MDHEN and CDR2 as SYDVKM. V shed 8 bases, J shed 4 bases, and the junction held 9 bases outside the gene matches. CDR3 bases: TGTGCCAGCTTTGACAGGGGGATATGGGGAAACACCATATATTTT. This encodes CASFDRGIWGNTIYF.

The rearrangement joins TRBV7-9 to TRBJ1-4, with 7 bases fitting TRBD1. Losses at the gene ends were 6 bases for V and 1 base for J; bases not matched to a gene: 5. Germline values: CDR1 SEHNR, CDR2 FQNEAQ (reference sequence). The CDR3 totals 15 residues. The CDR3 spells CASRSRQGTNEKLFF. The CDR3 DNA sequence: TGTGCCAGCAGGAGCCGACAGGGAACTAATGAAAAACTGTTTTTT.

This rearrangement joins TRBV2 to TRBJ2-1, with 7 bases matching TRBD2. The CDR3 totals 12 residues. From germline, CDR1 is SNHLY and CDR2 FYNNEI. V gave up 9 bases and J gave up 5 bases; unmatched junction bases: 4. CDR3 sequence: CARGGINNEQFF. CDR3 coding DNA: TGTGCCAGGGGGGGGATTAACAATGAGCAGTTCTTC.

V and J are TRBV10-3 and TRBJ2-7, with 7 bases identical to TRBD1. Germline lookup yields CDR1 ENHRY and CDR2 SYGVKD. The V gene end was trimmed by 3 bases and the J gene end by 1 base; junction bases not matched to a gene: 6. The CDR3 has 15 residues. In DNA, the CDR3 is TGTGCCATCAGTGACCCAGGGGGTCCTTCCTACGAGCAGTACTTC. Translated, it gives CAISDPGGPSYEQYF.